Following are 27 T cell receptor beta chains from one sample sequenced in a study of blood T cell repertoires in COVID-19. Here immunoSEQ multiplex PCR was the method, and the copy in TCRdb shows in-frame clones only, minus some. The data hold about 74,000 clones, with roughly 84% observed a single time. Sequenced: peripheral blood. The receptors were sampled from a woman of 80 years or more with active or convalescent COVID-19.

The chain recombines TRBV11-2 with TRBJ2-3; 7 bases agree with TRBD2. CDR3 length: 17 residues. V was clipped by 5 bases and J by 3 bases; unmatched bases: 14. Germline V gives CDR1 SGHAT, CDR2 FQNNGV. The CDR3 DNA is TGTGCCAGCAGCACCCCCCCCAGCGGGGCTAGGACAGATACGCAGTATTTT. This codes for CASSTPPSGARTDTQYF. Complete variable domain (other parts from reference TRBV11-2 and TRBJ2-3): EAGVAQSPRYKIIEKRQSVAFWCNPISGHATLYWYQQILGQGPKLLIQFQNNGVVDDSQLPKDRFSAERLKGVDSTLKIQPAKLEDSAVYLCASSTPPSGARTDTQYFGPGTRLTVL.

The chain is built from TRBV9 and TRBJ2-2; 12 positions agree with TRBD2. Trimming took 0 bases from V and 3 from J; bases not matched to a gene: 3. Germline V lookup: CDR1 SGDLS, CDR2 YYNGEE. The CDR3 totals 17 residues. The CDR3 nucleotides are TGTGCCAGCAGCGTAGGCCCTAGCGGGGGGGACACCGGGGAGCTGTTTTTT. This translates into CASSVGPSGGDTGELFF.

The gene calls are TRBV5-4 and TRBJ2-2; unclear D gene. Trimming stripped 1 base from V and 4 bases from J, with 14 bases between. The CDR3 runs 16 residues. Germline V gene lookup returns CDR1 SGHNT and CDR2 YYREEE (reference sequence). The CDR3 protein is CASSLSSSAVTGELFF. The CDR3 bases are TGTGCCAGCAGCTTGAGCAGTAGTGCGGTCACCGGGGAGCTGTTTTTT.

This clone was recorded only once. The chain links TRBV5-5 to TRBJ1-2; D uncertain. This CDR3 is 14 amino acids long. Trimming removed 4 bases from V and 5 bases from J, with 15 bases in between. CDR1 is SGHKS, CDR2 YYEKEE, per germline (reference sequence). The CDR3 DNA reads TGTGCCAGCAGCAGAGGTGATAGAGCATATGGCTACACCTTC. It is translated as CASSRGDRAYGYTF.

This chain links TRBV10-3 with TRBJ2-2, with 11 bases fitting TRBD1. The CDR3 loop spans 16 amino acids. Looked up from germline, CDR1 is ENHRY and CDR2 is SYGVKD. V lost 3 bases to trimming and J lost 8 bases; unmatched junction nucleotides: 8. The CDR3 loop is CAISELGDRGSGELFF. The CDR3 bases are TGTGCCATCAGTGAACTTGGGGACAGGGGGTCAGGGGAGCTGTTTTTT.

The chain links TRBV4-2 to TRBJ1-2; no reliable D call. The CDR3 sequence is 15 residues long. The V gene's germline CDR1 is LGHNA and CDR2 YNFKEQ. V was cut by 1 base and J by 4 bases, with 13 bases left in between. CDR3 sequence: CASSQVGGASYGYTF. The CDR3 DNA sequence: TGTGCCAGCAGCCAAGTGGGAGGCGCAAGCTATGGCTACACCTTC.

This sequence joins TRBV6-2 or TRBV6-3 and TRBJ2-3; 12 nucleotides agree with TRBD2. Germline lookup yields CDR1 MNHEY and CDR2 SVGEGT. CDR3 length: 16 residues. J lost 6 bases, V lost 5 bases, and 9 bases had no gene match. CDR3 residues: CASSRPSGGAADTQYF. CDR3 sequence (DNA): TGTGCCAGCAGTAGGCCTAGCGGGGGGGCTGCTGATACGCAGTATTTT.

The chain carries TRBV19 and TRBJ1-5, with 7 bases aligning to TRBD1. Germline CDR1 LNHDA, CDR2 SQIVND (reference sequence). V shed 6 bases, J shed 5 bases, and the junction held 7 bases outside the gene matches. This CDR3 has 14 residues. CDR3 loop: CASRPDRADQPQHF. Here the CDR3 DNA reads TGTGCCAGTAGACCCGACAGGGCGGATCAGCCCCAGCATTTT.

The chain combines TRBV7-2 with TRBJ2-7; 15 bases match TRBD2. V trimming: 5 bases; J trimming: 0 bases; junction bases outside the gene matches: 8. CDR1 is SGHTA, CDR2 FQGNSA, per germline. The CDR3 runs to 18 residues. CDR3 in DNA: TGTGCCAGCAGCACAGGGACTAGCGGGGGGCGCCTCTCCTACGAGCAGTACTTC. It codes for CASSTGTSGGRLSYEQYF.

V and J are TRBV5-6 and TRBJ1-4; D gene uncertain. Trimming took off 1 base at V and 4 bases at J, with 14 bases between the two ends. This CDR3 comprises 16 residues. CDR1 SGHDT and CDR2 YYEEEE come from the germline V gene. The CDR3 sequence: CASSLLGRSLNEKLFF. In nucleotides, the CDR3 is TGTGCCAGCAGCTTGCTTGGCCGCTCGCTTAATGAAAAACTGTTTTTT.

V gene TRBV12-3 or TRBV12-4 combines with J gene TRBJ1-2; TRBD1 might be the D (6 bases). The V end lost 6 bases, the J end lost 8 bases, and 13 bases lay between the germline ends. The CDR3 consists of 12 residues. CDR3 protein: CASRPGQLGYTF. CDR3 sequence (DNA): TGTGCCAGCAGACCCGGACAGTTGGGCTACACCTTC.

CDR3 sequence (DNA): TGTGCCAGCAGCTTACTCCGACAGGGGGTCACGGCTGAAGCTTTCTTT. Its translation: CASSLLRQGVTAEAFF. The chain joins TRBV11-2 to TRBJ1-1, with TRBD1 identical over 9 bases. This CDR3 comprises 16 residues. Germline V gene sequence: CDR1 SGHAT, CDR2 FQNNGV. V dropped 2 bases and J dropped 6; count of bases not matched to a gene: 10. Full variable domain (rest looked up from reference TRBV11-2 and TRBJ1-1): EAGVAQSPRYKIIEKRQSVAFWCNPISGHATLYWYQQILGQGPKLLIQFQNNGVVDDSQLPKDRFSAERLKGVDSTLKIQPAKLEDSAVYLCASSLLRQGVTAEAFFGQGTRLTVV.

This clone has only one observation. The chain is built from TRBV4-2 and TRBJ1-3, with TRBD1 identical over 9 bases. Per the germline V gene, CDR1 is LGHNA and CDR2 is YNFKEQ. The CDR3 consists of 15 residues. V dropped 0 bases and J dropped 4; count of bases not matched to a gene: 1. Written as DNA, the CDR3 is TGTGCCAGCAGCCAAGATGGGACAGGGGGAAACACCATATATTTT. Amino acids: CASSQDGTGGNTIYF.

The gene calls are TRBV28 and TRBJ2-1; no firm D call. In germline, CDR1 is MDHEN, CDR2 SYDVKM. The CDR3 has 14 amino acids. Trimming pared 4 bases from V and 0 bases from J, leaving 7 bases between. CDR3 in amino acids: CASSSGSSYNEQFF. CDR3 bases: TGTGCCAGCAGTTCGGGTTCCTCCTACAATGAGCAGTTCTTC.

CDR3 residues: CASSNPSTSGGKETQYF. Written as DNA, the CDR3 is TGTGCCAGCAGTAACCCCTCCACCTCGGGGGGCAAAGAGACCCAGTACTTC. This rearrangement joins TRBV6-2 or TRBV6-3 to TRBJ2-5; D is perhaps TRBD2 (7 bases). Germline V gives CDR1 MNHEY, CDR2 SVGEGT. The CDR3 covers 17 residues. Trimming shortened V by 5 bases and J by 3 bases, and 22 bases separated the two germline ends.

The CDR3 spells CASRLRGGETDTQYF. Written as DNA, the CDR3 is TGTGCCAGCAGGTTACGCGGGGGGGAGACAGATACGCAGTATTTT. The chain joins TRBV7-6 to TRBJ2-3; 9 bases align to TRBD2. The ends lost 6 bases at V and 3 bases at J; junction bases unmatched: 7. CDR1 SGHVS and CDR2 FNYEAQ come from the germline V gene. There are 15 residues in the CDR3.

V and J are TRBV6-2 or TRBV6-3 and TRBJ2-7; D unclear. CDR1 MNHEY and CDR2 SVGEGT come from the germline V gene. The CDR3 loop spans 15 amino acids. Trimming removed 1 base from V and 2 bases from J, with 12 bases in between. The CDR3 protein is CASSYFVPQTYEQYF. CDR3 in DNA: TGTGCCAGCAGTTACTTTGTGCCTCAGACCTACGAGCAGTACTTC.

The chain is built from TRBV7-2 and TRBJ2-1; maybe TRBD1 (6 bases). Per the germline V gene, CDR1 is SGHTA and CDR2 is FQGNSA. The V end lost 0 bases, the J end lost 2 bases, and 17 bases lay between the germline ends. The CDR3 is 18 residues long. CDR3 nucleotides: TGTGCCAGCAGCTTAGCGTTCAGGGGCTGGCGGCCCTACAATGAGCAGTTCTTC. Translation: CASSLAFRGWRPYNEQFF. The complete variable domain, with remaining parts taken from reference TRBV7-2 and TRBJ2-1, reads GAGVSQSPSNKVTEKGKDVELRCDPISGHTALYWYRQSLGQGLEFLIYFQGNSAPDKSGLPSDRFSAERTGGSVSTLTIQRTQQEDSAVYLCASSLAFRGWRPYNEQFFGPGTRLTVL.

The CDR3 DNA sequence: TGTGCCAGCAGCCAAGTCCAGGGCGGCACTGAAGCTTTCTTT. This codes for CASSQVQGGTEAFF. The chain links TRBV3-1 (or the pseudogene TRBV3-2) to TRBJ1-1; D is perhaps TRBD1 (5 bases). The CDR3 extends over 14 amino acids. V dropped 1 base and J dropped 4 bases, with 10 bases sitting between them. Germline assignment: CDR1 LGHDT and CDR2 YNNKEL (reference sequence).

V usage is TRBV3-1 (or the pseudogene TRBV3-2) and J usage is TRBJ1-3; 8 nucleotides line up with TRBD1. This CDR3 comprises 14 residues. Looked up from germline, CDR1 is LGHDT and CDR2 is YNNKEL (reference sequence). With 6 bases clipped from V and 4 bases from J, the junction kept 5 bases outside the gene matches. As DNA, the CDR3 is TGTGCCAGCAGGAACAGGGGGGCAGGAAACACCATATATTTT. Translation gives CASRNRGAGNTIYF.

This rearrangement joins TRBV27 to TRBJ2-3; a weak D match, TRBD2 (5 bases). CDR1 is MNHEY, CDR2 SMNVEV, per germline (reference sequence). The V end was cut by 5 bases, the J end by 7 bases, with 10 bases between. The CDR3 extends over 12 amino acids. The CDR3 DNA sequence: TGTGCCAGCAGTATTGAGGGATATACGCAGTATTTT. Protein sequence: CASSIEGYTQYF.

This chain uses TRBV7-6 with TRBJ2-3; 9 bases are a match to TRBD2. The CDR3 is 18 amino acids. Per germline, CDR1 SGHVS and CDR2 FNYEAQ. V was pared by 2 bases and J by 0 bases, with 9 bases of the junction left unmatched. The CDR3 nucleotides are TGTGCCAGCAGCTTATTGGTTTGGACTAGCGAAAGCACAGATACGCAGTATTTT. This translates into CASSLLVWTSESTDTQYF. The variable domain in full, with the rest retrieved from reference TRBV7-6 and TRBJ2-3, is GAGVSQSPRYKVTKRGQDVALRCDPISGHVSLYWYRQALGQGPEFLTYFNYEAQQDKSGLPNDRFSAERPEGSISTLTIQRTEQRDSAMYRCASSLLVWTSESTDTQYFGPGTRLTVL.

V and J are TRBV3-1 (or the pseudogene TRBV3-2) and TRBJ2-1, with a weak D call TRBD2 (6 bases). The V gene lost 2 bases and the J gene lost 5 bases, with 7 bases spanning the gap. Germline V gene lookup returns CDR1 LGHDT and CDR2 YNNKEL (reference sequence). This CDR3 is 13 amino acids long. The CDR3 loop is CASSQWGDNEQFF. For the CDR3, the DNA is TGTGCCAGCAGCCAATGGGGGGACAATGAGCAGTTCTTC.

This clone came up once. This chain connects TRBV6-5 to TRBJ2-4, with a weak D call TRBD1 (5 bases). The germline CDR1 and CDR2 sequences are MNHEY and SVGAGI. Trimming shortened V by 7 bases and J by 6 bases, and 19 bases separated the two germline ends. This CDR3 region has 15 residues. The CDR3 region has the DNA TGTGCCAGCACGAAAGGAATCTCAGGGTTAAACATTCAGTACTTC. Its translation: CASTKGISGLNIQYF.

The chain joins TRBV11-3 to TRBJ1-3; tentative D call: TRBD1 (5 bases). Trimming removed 0 bases from V and 1 base from J, with 7 bases in between. CDR1 is SGHNT, CDR2 YENEEA, per germline. The CDR3 totals 15 residues. This chain's CDR3 is CASSLDGASGNTIYF. DNA for the CDR3: TGTGCCAGCAGCTTAGATGGGGCTTCTGGAAACACCATATATTTT.

As for this clone: The germline gene is not matched at one end of the junction; a read error may be the cause. This chain connects TRBV2 to TRBJ1-1, with 8 positions matching TRBD1. The CDR3 totals 15 residues. The germline CDR1 and CDR2 sequences are SNHLY and FYNNEI. The CDR3 here is CASSEGQGLNTEAFF. The CDR3 nucleotides are TGTGCCAGCAGCGAAGGACAGGGTTTGAACACTGAAGCTTTCTTT.

The chain couples TRBV5-1 to TRBJ2-5; TRBD2 aligns across 8 bases. The CDR3 consists of 14 residues. The V gene end was trimmed by 4 bases and the J gene end by 5 bases; junction bases not matched to a gene: 7. The germline gives CDR1 SGHRS, CDR2 YFSETQ. The chain's CDR3 is CASSPGGLGETQYF. The CDR3 region has the DNA TGCGCCAGCAGCCCGGGGGGGCTTGGCGAGACCCAGTACTTC.